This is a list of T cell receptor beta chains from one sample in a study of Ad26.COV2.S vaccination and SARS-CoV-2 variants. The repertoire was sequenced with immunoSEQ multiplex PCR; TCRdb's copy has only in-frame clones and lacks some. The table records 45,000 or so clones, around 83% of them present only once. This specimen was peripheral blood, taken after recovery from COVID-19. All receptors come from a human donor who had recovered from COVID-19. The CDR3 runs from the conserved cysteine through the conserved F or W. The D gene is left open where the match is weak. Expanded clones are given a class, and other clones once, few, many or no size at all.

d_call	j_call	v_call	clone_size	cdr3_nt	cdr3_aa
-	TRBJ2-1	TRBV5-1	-	TGCGCCAGCAAATCAGGTCAACTTCAAGATGAGCAGTTCTTC	CASKSGQLQDEQFF
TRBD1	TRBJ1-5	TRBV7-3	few	TGTGCCAGCAGCTCGGGACAGAATCAGCCCCAGCATTTT	CASSSGQNQPQHF
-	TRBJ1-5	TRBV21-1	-	TGTGCCTTTGATCAGCCCCAGCATTTT	CAFDQPQHF
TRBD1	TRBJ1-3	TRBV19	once	TGTGCCAGTAGTACGACAGGGGGAAACACCATATATTTT	CASSTTGGNTIYF
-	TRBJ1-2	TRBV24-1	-	TGTGCCACCAGTGACTCCGGCCTCGCCGGCTACACCTTC	CATSDSGLAGYTF
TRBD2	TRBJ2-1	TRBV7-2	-	TGTGCCAGCAGCTTTAGGGGACCGGGACTACTATTAAACTACAATGAGCAGTTCTTC	CASSFRGPGLLLNYNEQFF
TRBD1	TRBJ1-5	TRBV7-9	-	TGTGCCAGCAGCCAGACAGGGATACAGCCCCAGCATTTT	CASSQTGIQPQHF
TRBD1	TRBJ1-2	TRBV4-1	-	TGCGCCAGCAGCCTCCGGGACAGGGGTTCGGTAAACTATGGCTACACCTTC	CASSLRDRGSVNYGYTF
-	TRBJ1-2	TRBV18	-	TGTGCCAGCTTACCTGGGACGGCCTCGGGTGGCTACACCTTC	CASLPGTASGGYTF
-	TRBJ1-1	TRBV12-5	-	TGTGCTAGTGCCTGGCAGGGGAACACTGAAGCTTTCTTT	CASAWQGNTEAFF
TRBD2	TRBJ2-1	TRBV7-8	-	TGTGCCAGCAGCTTAGCGTATAGCGGGGGGATTGAGCAGTTCTTC	CASSLAYSGGIEQFF
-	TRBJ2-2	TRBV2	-	TGTGCCAGCAGTGAAAAACTACCTAGGTCCGCCGGGGAGCTGTTTTTT	CASSEKLPRSAGELFF
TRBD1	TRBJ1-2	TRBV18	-	TGTGCCAGCTCACCGCGACAGGGTAGGAACTATGGCTACACCTTC	CASSPRQGRNYGYTF
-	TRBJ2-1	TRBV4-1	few	TGCGCCAGCAGCCAAGATTTTCTAAATGAGCAGTTCTTC	CASSQDFLNEQFF
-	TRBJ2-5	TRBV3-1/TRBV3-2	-	TGTGCCAGCAGCCAAATGCGGGACATAGAGACCCAGTACTTC	CASSQMRDIETQYF
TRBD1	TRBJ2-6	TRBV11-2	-	TGTGCCAGCAGCCACGGACAGGCCTACTCTGGGGCCAACGTCCTGACTTTC	CASSHGQAYSGANVLTF
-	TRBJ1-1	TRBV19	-	TGTGCCAGTAGTAGCGGGACTCTGAACACTGAAGCTTTCTTT	CASSSGTLNTEAFF
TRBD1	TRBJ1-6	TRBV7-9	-	TGTGCCAGCAGCCCAGTCGGGACAGCCAGGAGCTCCTATAATTCACCCCTCCACTTT	CASSPVGTARSSYNSPLHF
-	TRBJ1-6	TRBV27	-	TGTGCCAGCAGTTTTGGCTCCAGCCGTAATTCACCCCTCCACTTT	CASSFGSSRNSPLHF
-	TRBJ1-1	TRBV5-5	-	TGTGCCAGCAGCCCCGGGACCCCGTGGGTGATTAGGGCTGAAGCTTTCTTT	CASSPGTPWVIRAEAFF
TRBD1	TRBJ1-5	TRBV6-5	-	TGTGCCAGCGCGAGGGGGACAGCTAATCAGCCCCAGCATTTT	CASARGTANQPQHF
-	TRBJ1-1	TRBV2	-	TGTGCCAGCCAAAACAGGTTGAACACTGAAGCTTTCTTT	CASQNRLNTEAFF
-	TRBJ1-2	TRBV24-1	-	TGTGCCACCAGTGGGCAAGGGGGCTACACCTTC	CATSGQGGYTF
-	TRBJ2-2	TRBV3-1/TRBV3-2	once	TGTGCCAGCAGCCAAGGGGGACACGACACCGGGGAGCTGTTTTTT	CASSQGGHDTGELFF
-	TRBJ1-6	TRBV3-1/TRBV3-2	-	TGTGCCAGCAGCCATACCGTGGACGGGAATTCACCCCTCCACTTT	CASSHTVDGNSPLHF
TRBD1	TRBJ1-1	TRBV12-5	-	TGTGCTAGTGCCCTACAGGGGTCGCACACTGAAGCTTTCTTT	CASALQGSHTEAFF
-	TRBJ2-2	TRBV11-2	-	TGTGCCAGCAGCTTAGAACAACGCGGGGAGCTGTTTTTT	CASSLEQRGELFF
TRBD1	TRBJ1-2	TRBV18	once	TGTGCCAGCTCACCGACAGGGGAATACTATGGCTACACCTTC	CASSPTGEYYGYTF
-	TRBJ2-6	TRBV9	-	TGTGCCAGCAGCGCCCTCCAGGGGTCCGGGGCCAACGTCCTGACTTTC	CASSALQGSGANVLTF
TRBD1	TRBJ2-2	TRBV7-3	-	TGTGCCAGCAGCTTATTGGCGGGACAGGGAGGATCCGGGGAGCTGTTTTTT	CASSLLAGQGGSGELFF
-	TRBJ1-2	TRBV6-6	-	TGTGCCAGCAGTTACTTTGGTGCCCAGGGAGACTATGGCTACACCTTC	CASSYFGAQGDYGYTF
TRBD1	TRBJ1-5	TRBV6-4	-	TGTGCCAGCAGCCTAACAGGGGGGAGTCAGCCCCAGCATTTT	CASSLTGGSQPQHF
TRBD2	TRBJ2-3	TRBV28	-	TGTGCCACCCAGGGACTAGCGGTCACAGATACGCAGTATTTT	CATQGLAVTDTQYF
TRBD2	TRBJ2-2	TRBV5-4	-	TGTGCCAGCAGCCATGAAAGGGAGGGAGCGAACGGGGAGCTGTTTTTT	CASSHEREGANGELFF
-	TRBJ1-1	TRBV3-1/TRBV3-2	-	TGTGCCAGCAGCCAAGGGGCAGGGACGAACACTGAAGCTTTCTTT	CASSQGAGTNTEAFF
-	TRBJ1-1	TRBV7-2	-	TGTGCCAGCAGCTTAAGGGAAAGCTGGCCCACTGAAGCTTTCTTT	CASSLRESWPTEAFF
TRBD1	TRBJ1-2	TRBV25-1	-	TGTGCCAGCAGTGAATGGGGAGGGGGCTTTGGCTACACCTTC	CASSEWGGGFGYTF
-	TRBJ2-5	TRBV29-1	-	TGCAGCGCCTCACCCGGGACGTACCAAGAGACCCAGTACTTC	CSASPGTYQETQYF
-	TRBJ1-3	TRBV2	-	TGTGCCAGCAGACCTGGAAACACCGGAAACACCATATATTTT	CASRPGNTGNTIYF
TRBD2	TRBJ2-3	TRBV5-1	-	TGCGCCAGCAGCTTGGGAGTGGCTAGCGGGCCAACGGGCACAGATACGCAGTATTTT	CASSLGVASGPTGTDTQYF
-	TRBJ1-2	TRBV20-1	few	TGCAGTGCTAGTGGTTCGGACAGAGCCACTAACTATGGCTACACCTTC	CSASGSDRATNYGYTF
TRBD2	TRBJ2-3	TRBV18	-	TGTGCCAGCTCAACCGACTCGGGGAGCGGGAGCCCTTTATTT	CASSTDSGSGSPLF